The sequence of this T cell receptor (beta chain) was determined in a study of T cells in Graves' hyperthyroidism and ophthalmopathy. Overall study context: At initial diagnosis, before any treatment had begun, peripheral blood was obtained.

Study results and limitations: Most thyroid clonotypes expanded above 0.001 appeared in blood too. Model predictions of ophthalmopathy came a median about six months before onset.

The length of the CDR3 is 13 residues. Trimming took 1 base from V and 9 from J, leaving 10 bases between them. Germline V CDR1 and CDR2: SEHNR, FQNEAQ (reference sequence). In making diagnoses, clinical symptoms, serum thyroxine and TRAb, thyroid ultrasound and orbital computed tomography were all used. Turning to this clonotype: No antigen is known for it.

Amplification yielded TCR beta CDR3 regions, with RNA transcripts as the source. Researchers ran a first-round RT-PCR on the TCR CDR3 using the HTBI primer set. MiXCR, run by TCRdb on the multiplex PCR reads, gives a single entry per CDR3 protein. The data hold about 500,000 distinct CDR3 sequences, with 15% to 20% observed a single time. Sequenced material: blood. The J gene is TRBJ2-1, the V gene TRBV7-9, with unresolved D. The sequence was obtained from a woman in her twenties or thirties with Graves' ophthalmopathy. The CDR3 nucleotides are TGTGCCAGCAGCTTAGGTTTGAACTCTGAGCAGTTCTTC. Its translation: CASSLGLNSEQFF.